A selection of T cell receptor beta chains follows, all from one sample in a study of PD-1 blockade in classical Hodgkin lymphoma. Profiled with immunoSEQ multiplex PCR; TCRdb holds only in-frame clones, not every one. The table includes 40,000 to 55,000 clones, more than 70% detected once. Here the sequenced sample was peripheral blood mononuclear cells (PBMCs), taken at baseline. The receptors shown here come from a human donor with classical Hodgkin lymphoma. CDR3s include the opening cysteine and the closing phenylalanine or tryptophan. The order of the fields is J gene, D gene, clone size, V gene, CDR3 protein, CDR3 DNA. A D gene is named only where the DNA matches it firmly. Some rows have no size entry. The others give once, few or many, or a class for an expanded clone.

TRBJ2-2 NA NA TRBV7-2 CASSLVAGGTGELFF TGTGCCAGCAGCTTAGTTGCTGGGGGTACCGGGGAGCTGTTTTTT
TRBJ2-3 TRBD2 NA TRBV28 CASSLFPSGGLNSDTQYF TGTGCCAGCAGTTTATTTCCTAGCGGGGGGCTGAATTCAGATACGCAGTATTTT
TRBJ2-7 TRBD2 NA TRBV11-2 CASSTSSGGSEARPYEQYF TGTGCCAGCAGCACATCTAGCGGGGGTTCGGAAGCCAGACCCTACGAGCAGTACTTC
TRBJ1-1 NA NA TRBV19 CASTPDSYGIEAFF TGTGCCAGTACTCCCGATTCGTACGGGATTGAAGCTTTCTTT
TRBJ2-5 NA NA TRBV5-5 CASRLPGRETQYF TGTGCCAGCAGACTGCCAGGGAGAGAGACCCAGTACTTC
TRBJ2-1 TRBD2 NA TRBV7-2 CASSPGVSGSLNNEQFF TGTGCCAGCAGTCCGGGGGTCAGCGGGAGTTTAAACAATGAGCAGTTCTTC
TRBJ1-6 TRBD1 NA TRBV4-3 CASSDRGSSPLHF TGCGCCAGCAGCGACAGGGGAAGTTCACCCCTCCACTTT
TRBJ1-5 NA NA TRBV5-1 CASSLGLSNQPQHF TGCGCCAGCAGCTTGGGGCTGAGCAATCAGCCCCAGCATTTT
TRBJ2-3 NA NA TRBV27 CASSLGTYSTDTQYF TGTGCCAGCAGTTTAGGGACCTACAGCACAGATACGCAGTATTTT
TRBJ2-2 NA NA TRBV18 CASSPLHSNTGELFF TGTGCCAGCTCACCACTTCACAGCAACACCGGGGAGCTGTTTTTT
TRBJ2-4 NA NA TRBV18 CASSLGSPIAKNIQYF TGTGCCAGCTCACTTGGCAGCCCCATAGCCAAAAACATTCAGTACTTC
TRBJ2-1 TRBD2 NA TRBV11-3 CASSKLSGRHNEQFF TGTGCCAGCAGCAAACTTAGCGGGAGACACAATGAGCAGTTCTTC
TRBJ2-1 TRBD2 NA TRBV29-1 CSVGRTSGFQVYEQFF TGCAGCGTTGGGCGCACTAGCGGGTTCCAGGTTTATGAGCAGTTCTTC
TRBJ2-7 NA NA TRBV27 CASSFARNSYEQYF TGTGCCAGCAGTTTTGCCAGAAACTCCTACGAGCAGTACTTC
TRBJ2-1 NA NA TRBV2 CASSEEGPGRTYNEQFF TGTGCCAGCAGTGAAGAGGGGCCAGGGCGGACGTACAATGAGCAGTTCTTC
TRBJ1-2 NA NA TRBV19 CASRYRTDYGYTF TGTGCCAGTAGATACCGGACAGACTATGGCTACACCTTC
TRBJ2-5 NA NA TRBV7-7 CASSLLAGPQETQYF TGTGCTAGCAGCTTACTCGCAGGGCCTCAAGAGACCCAGTACTTC
TRBJ2-1 TRBD2 NA TRBV7-8 CASSLGGRKNEQFF TGTGCCAGCAGCCTTGGCGGGAGGAAAAATGAGCAGTTCTTC
TRBJ1-4 TRBD1 NA TRBV10-3 CAISESGRGEKLFF TGTGCCATCAGTGAGTCAGGCAGGGGGGAAAAACTGTTTTTT
TRBJ2-1 TRBD1 NA TRBV19 CASSILGGQGYNEQFF TGTGCCAGTAGTATACTAGGGGGACAGGGTTACAATGAGCAGTTCTTC
TRBJ1-1 TRBD1 NA TRBV27 CASSPTLQGRAFF TGTGCCAGCAGTCCCACCTTACAGGGGCGGGCTTTCTTT
TRBJ1-1 NA NA TRBV29-1 CSVGGRTEAFF TGCAGCGTTGGGGGGCGCACTGAAGCTTTCTTT
TRBJ2-3 NA NA TRBV5-4 CASSLETDTQYF TGTGCCAGCAGCTTGGAAACAGATACGCAGTATTTT
TRBJ2-7 NA once TRBV19 CASSIGRDRFHEQYF TGTGCCAGTAGTATAGGACGAGACAGGTTCCACGAGCAGTACTTC
TRBJ2-1 NA NA TRBV13 CASSSGQVGNEQFF TGTGCCAGCAGCTCGGGGCAAGTTGGCAATGAGCAGTTCTTC
TRBJ2-3 NA NA TRBV19 CASIGPLRGTQYF TGTGCCAGTATTGGGCCCCTCCGCGGTACGCAGTATTTT
TRBJ2-7 TRBD2 NA TRBV5-6 CASSFGTSDYEQYF TGTGCCAGCAGCTTTGGGACTAGCGACTACGAGCAGTACTTC
TRBJ2-7 NA NA TRBV19 CASGSGLNYEQYF TGTGCCAGTGGCTCCGGACTGAACTACGAGCAGTACTTC
TRBJ1-2 NA once TRBV6-1 CASSEARAARRDYGYTF TGTGCCAGCAGTGAAGCGCGGGCGGCCCGGCGGGACTATGGCTACACCTTC
TRBJ2-7 NA NA TRBV19 CASSIGVVYEQYF TGTGCCAGTAGTATCGGGGTTGTCTACGAGCAGTACTTC
TRBJ2-3 NA NA TRBV5-1 CASSQQYDTDTQYF TGCGCCAGCAGCCAACAATACGACACAGATACGCAGTATTTT
TRBJ2-7 NA NA TRBV27 CASSRRENYEQYF TGTGCCAGCAGCCGCAGGGAGAACTACGAGCAGTACTTC
TRBJ2-7 NA NA TRBV27 CASSSTHGRGGYEQYF TGTGCCAGCAGTTCGACCCACGGACGGGGCGGCTACGAGCAGTACTTC
TRBJ2-3 NA NA TRBV27 CASSGTQLDTQYF TGTGCCAGCAGTGGGACTCAATTGGATACGCAGTATTTT
TRBJ2-1 NA NA TRBV29-1 CSVERKGLYNEQFF TGCAGCGTTGAAAGGAAGGGGCTCTACAATGAGCAGTTCTTC